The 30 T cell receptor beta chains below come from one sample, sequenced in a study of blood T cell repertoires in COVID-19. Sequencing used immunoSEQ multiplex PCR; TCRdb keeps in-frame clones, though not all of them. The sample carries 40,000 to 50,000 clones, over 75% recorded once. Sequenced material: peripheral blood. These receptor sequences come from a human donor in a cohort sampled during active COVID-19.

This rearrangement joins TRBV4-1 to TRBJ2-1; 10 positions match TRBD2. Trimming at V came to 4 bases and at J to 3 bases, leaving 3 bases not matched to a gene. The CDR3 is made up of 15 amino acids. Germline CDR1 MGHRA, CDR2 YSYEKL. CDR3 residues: CASSPASGGYNEQFF. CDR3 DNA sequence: TGCGCCAGCAGCCCCGCTAGCGGGGGCTACAATGAGCAGTTCTTC.

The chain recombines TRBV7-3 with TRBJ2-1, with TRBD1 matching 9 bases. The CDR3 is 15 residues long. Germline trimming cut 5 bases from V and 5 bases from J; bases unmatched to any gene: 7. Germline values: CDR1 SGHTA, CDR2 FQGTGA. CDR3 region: CASSAGTGRDNEQFF. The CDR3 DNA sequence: TGTGCCAGCAGCGCCGGGACAGGGCGAGACAATGAGCAGTTCTTC.

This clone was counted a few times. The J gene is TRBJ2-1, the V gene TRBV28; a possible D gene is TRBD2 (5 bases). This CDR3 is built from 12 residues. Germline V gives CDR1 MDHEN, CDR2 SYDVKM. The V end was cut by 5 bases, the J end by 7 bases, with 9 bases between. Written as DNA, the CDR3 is TGTGCCAGCAGTCCAGGACTGAATGAGCAGTTCTTC. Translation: CASSPGLNEQFF.

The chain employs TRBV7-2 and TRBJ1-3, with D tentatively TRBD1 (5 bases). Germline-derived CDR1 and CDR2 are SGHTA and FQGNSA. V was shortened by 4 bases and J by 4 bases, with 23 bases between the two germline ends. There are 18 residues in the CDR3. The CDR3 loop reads CASSSTAFRDLLGNTIYF. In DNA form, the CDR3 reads TGTGCCAGCAGCTCGACCGCATTCAGGGATCTCCTGGGAAACACCATATATTTT. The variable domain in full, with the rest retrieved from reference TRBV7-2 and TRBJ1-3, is GAGVSQSPSNKVTEKGKDVELRCDPISGHTALYWYRQSLGQGLEFLIYFQGNSAPDKSGLPSDRFSAERTGGSVSTLTIQRTQQEDSAVYLCASSSTAFRDLLGNTIYFGEGSWLTVV.

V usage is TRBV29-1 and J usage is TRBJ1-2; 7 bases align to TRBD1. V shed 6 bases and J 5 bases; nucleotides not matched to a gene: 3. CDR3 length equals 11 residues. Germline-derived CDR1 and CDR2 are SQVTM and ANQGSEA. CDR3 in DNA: TGCAGCGTCCGGGACAGATATGGCTACACCTTC. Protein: CSVRDRYGYTF.

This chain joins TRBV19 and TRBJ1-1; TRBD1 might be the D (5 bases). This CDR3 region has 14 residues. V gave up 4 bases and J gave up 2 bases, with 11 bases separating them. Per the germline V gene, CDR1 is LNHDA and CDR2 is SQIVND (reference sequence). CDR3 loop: CASSSQGTNTEAFF. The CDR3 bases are TGTGCCAGTAGTAGCCAGGGAACCAACACTGAAGCTTTCTTT.

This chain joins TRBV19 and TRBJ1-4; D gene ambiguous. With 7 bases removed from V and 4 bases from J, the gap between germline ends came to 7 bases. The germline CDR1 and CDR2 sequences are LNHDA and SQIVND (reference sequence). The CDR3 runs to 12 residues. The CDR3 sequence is CASTNGNEKLFF. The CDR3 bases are TGTGCCAGTACTAACGGTAATGAAAAACTGTTTTTT.

CDR3 DNA: TGTGCCATCAGAGGAGGTTCTGGAAACACCATATATTTT. Amino acids: CAIRGGSGNTIYF. The gene calls are TRBV10-3 and TRBJ1-3, with unresolved D. Germline loops: CDR1 ENHRY, CDR2 SYGVKD. Trimming stripped 6 bases from V and 1 base from J, with 7 bases between. This CDR3 region has 13 residues.

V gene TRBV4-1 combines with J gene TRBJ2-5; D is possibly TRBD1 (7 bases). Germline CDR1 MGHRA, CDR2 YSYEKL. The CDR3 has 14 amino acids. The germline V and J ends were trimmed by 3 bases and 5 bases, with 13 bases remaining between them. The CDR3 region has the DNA TGCGCCAGCAGCCAGACGACAGGGAGGGAGACCCAGTACTTC. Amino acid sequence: CASSQTTGRETQYF.

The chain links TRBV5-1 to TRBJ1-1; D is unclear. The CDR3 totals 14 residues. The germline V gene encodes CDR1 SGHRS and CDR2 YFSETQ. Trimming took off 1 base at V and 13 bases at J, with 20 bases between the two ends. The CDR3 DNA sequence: TGCGCCAGCAGCTTGATTCCGGAGGCCGAAATCGGTTTCTTT. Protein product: CASSLIPEAEIGFF.

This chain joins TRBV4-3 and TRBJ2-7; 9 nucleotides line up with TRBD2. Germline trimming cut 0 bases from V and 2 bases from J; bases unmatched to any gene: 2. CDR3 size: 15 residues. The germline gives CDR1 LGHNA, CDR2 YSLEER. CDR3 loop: CASSQEVAGAYEQYF. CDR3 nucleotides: TGCGCCAGCAGCCAAGAGGTAGCGGGAGCCTACGAGCAGTACTTC.

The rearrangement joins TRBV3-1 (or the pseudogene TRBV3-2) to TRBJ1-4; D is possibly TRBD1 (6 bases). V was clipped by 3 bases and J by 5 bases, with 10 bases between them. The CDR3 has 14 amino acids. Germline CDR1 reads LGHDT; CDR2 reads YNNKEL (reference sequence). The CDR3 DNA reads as TGTGCCAGCAGCCACCGACAGGCGAATGAAAAACTGTTTTTT. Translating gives CASSHRQANEKLFF.

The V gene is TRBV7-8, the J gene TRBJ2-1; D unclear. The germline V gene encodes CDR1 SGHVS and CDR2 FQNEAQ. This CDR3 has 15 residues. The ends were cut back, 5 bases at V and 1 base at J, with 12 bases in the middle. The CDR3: CASSPLGLSYNEQFF. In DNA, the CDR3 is TGTGCCAGCAGCCCTCTCGGGTTATCCTACAATGAGCAGTTCTTC.

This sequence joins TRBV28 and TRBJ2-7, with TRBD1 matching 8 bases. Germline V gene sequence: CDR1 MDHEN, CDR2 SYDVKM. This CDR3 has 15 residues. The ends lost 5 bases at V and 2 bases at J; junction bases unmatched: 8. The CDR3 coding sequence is TGTGCCAGCAGTATAGCCGGGACAGGACCCTACGAGCAGTACTTC. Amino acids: CASSIAGTGPYEQYF.

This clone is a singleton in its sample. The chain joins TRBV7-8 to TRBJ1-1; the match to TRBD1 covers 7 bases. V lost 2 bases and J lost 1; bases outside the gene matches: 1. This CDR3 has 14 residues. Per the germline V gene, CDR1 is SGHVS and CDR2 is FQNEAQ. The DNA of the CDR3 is TGTGCCAGCAGCTTAACAGGGGCGAACACTGAAGCTTTCTTT. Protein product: CASSLTGANTEAFF.

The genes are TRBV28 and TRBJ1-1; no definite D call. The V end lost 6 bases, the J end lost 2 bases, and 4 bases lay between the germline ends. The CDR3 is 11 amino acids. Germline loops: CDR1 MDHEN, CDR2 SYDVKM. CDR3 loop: CASSPNTEAFF. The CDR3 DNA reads TGTGCCAGCAGCCCTAACACTGAAGCTTTCTTT.

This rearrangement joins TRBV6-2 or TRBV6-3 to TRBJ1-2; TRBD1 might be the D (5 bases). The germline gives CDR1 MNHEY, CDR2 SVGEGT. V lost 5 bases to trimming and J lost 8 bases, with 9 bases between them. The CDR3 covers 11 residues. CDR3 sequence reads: CASSKGLGYTF. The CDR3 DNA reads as TGTGCCAGCAGTAAGGGGCTGGGCTACACCTTC.

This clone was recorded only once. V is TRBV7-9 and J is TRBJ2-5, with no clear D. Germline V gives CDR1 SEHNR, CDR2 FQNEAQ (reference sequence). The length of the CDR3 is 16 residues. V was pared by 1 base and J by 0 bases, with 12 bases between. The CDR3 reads CASSLGAVRYQETQYF. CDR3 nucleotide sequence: TGTGCCAGCAGCTTAGGAGCAGTGCGGTACCAAGAGACCCAGTACTTC.

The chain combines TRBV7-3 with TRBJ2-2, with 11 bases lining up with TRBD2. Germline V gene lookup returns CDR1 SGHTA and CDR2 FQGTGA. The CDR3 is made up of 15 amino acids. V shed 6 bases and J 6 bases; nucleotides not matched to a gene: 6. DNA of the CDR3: TGTGCCAGCAGTCTCACTAGCGGGGGTCCCGGGGAGCTGTTTTTT. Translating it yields CASSLTSGGPGELFF.

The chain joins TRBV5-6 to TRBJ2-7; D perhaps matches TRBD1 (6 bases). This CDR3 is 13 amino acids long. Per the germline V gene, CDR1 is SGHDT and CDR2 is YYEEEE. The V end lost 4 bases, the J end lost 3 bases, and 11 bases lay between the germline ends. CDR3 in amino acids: CASSPTGFYEQYF. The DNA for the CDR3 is TGTGCCAGCAGCCCAACAGGGTTCTACGAGCAGTACTTC.

CDR3 loop: CASSLGLAGVSYEQYF. The DNA for the CDR3 is TGTGCCAGCAGTCTGGGACTAGCGGGAGTATCCTACGAGCAGTACTTC. The chain couples TRBV28 to TRBJ2-7; 14 bases align to TRBD2. This CDR3 spans 16 amino acids. The germline V gene encodes CDR1 MDHEN and CDR2 SYDVKM. The junction had 4 bases not matched to a gene; V was cut back by 5 bases and J by 1 base.

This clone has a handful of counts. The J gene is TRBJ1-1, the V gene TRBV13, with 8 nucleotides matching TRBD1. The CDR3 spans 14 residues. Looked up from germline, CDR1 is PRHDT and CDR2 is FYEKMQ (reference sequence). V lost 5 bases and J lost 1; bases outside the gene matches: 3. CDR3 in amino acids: CASSPGTGNTEAFF. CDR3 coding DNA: TGTGCCAGCAGCCCCGGGACAGGGAACACTGAAGCTTTCTTT.

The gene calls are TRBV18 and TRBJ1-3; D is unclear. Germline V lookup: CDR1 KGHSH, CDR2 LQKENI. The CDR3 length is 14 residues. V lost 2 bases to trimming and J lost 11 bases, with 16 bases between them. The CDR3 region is CASSPERSLTPIYF. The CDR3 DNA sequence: TGTGCCAGCTCACCAGAACGCAGCCTGACTCCCATATATTTT.

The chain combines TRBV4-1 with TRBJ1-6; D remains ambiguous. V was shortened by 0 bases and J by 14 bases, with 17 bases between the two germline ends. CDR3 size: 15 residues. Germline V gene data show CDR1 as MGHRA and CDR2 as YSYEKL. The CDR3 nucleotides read TGCGCCAGCAGCCAAGACTCTTCGGGCGGGCAGACCCTCCACTTT. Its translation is CASSQDSSGGQTLHF.

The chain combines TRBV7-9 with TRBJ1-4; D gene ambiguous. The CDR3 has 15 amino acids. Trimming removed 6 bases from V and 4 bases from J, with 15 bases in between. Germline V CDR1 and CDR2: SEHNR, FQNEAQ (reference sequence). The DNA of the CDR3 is TGTGCCAGCAGAGAGGACCCGGGAATTAATGAAAAACTGTTTTTT. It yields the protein CASREDPGINEKLFF.

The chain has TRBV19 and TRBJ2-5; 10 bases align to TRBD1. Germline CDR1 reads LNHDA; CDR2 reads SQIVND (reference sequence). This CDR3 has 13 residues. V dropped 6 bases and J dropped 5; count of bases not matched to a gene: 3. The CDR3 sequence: CASSGQGGETQYF. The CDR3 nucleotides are TGTGCCAGTAGCGGACAGGGGGGGGAGACCCAGTACTTC.

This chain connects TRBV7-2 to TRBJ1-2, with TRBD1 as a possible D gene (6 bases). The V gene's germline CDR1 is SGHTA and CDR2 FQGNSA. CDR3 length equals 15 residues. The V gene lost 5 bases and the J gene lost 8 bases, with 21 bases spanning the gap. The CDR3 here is CASSTRQAPLWGYTF. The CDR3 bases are TGTGCCAGCAGCACCAGACAGGCCCCACTATGGGGCTACACCTTC.

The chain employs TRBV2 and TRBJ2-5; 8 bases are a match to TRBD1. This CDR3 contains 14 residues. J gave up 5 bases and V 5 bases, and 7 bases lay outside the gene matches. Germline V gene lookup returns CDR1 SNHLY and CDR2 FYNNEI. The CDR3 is CASSSGGPIETQYF. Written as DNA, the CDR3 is TGTGCCAGCAGTTCAGGGGGCCCTATCGAGACCCAGTACTTC.

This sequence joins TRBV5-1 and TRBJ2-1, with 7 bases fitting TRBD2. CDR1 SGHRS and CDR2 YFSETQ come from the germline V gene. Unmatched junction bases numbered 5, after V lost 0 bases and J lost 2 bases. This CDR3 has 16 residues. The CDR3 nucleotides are TGCGCCAGCAGCTTGGGAGGTCTAGCGGCCTACAATGAGCAGTTCTTC. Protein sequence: CASSLGGLAAYNEQFF.

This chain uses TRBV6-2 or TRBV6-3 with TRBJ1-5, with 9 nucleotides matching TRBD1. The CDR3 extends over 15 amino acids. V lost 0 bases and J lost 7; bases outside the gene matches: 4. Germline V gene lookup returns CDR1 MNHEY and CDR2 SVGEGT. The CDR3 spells CASSYSMGQGQPQHF. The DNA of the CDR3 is TGTGCCAGCAGTTACTCCATGGGACAGGGCCAGCCCCAGCATTTT.